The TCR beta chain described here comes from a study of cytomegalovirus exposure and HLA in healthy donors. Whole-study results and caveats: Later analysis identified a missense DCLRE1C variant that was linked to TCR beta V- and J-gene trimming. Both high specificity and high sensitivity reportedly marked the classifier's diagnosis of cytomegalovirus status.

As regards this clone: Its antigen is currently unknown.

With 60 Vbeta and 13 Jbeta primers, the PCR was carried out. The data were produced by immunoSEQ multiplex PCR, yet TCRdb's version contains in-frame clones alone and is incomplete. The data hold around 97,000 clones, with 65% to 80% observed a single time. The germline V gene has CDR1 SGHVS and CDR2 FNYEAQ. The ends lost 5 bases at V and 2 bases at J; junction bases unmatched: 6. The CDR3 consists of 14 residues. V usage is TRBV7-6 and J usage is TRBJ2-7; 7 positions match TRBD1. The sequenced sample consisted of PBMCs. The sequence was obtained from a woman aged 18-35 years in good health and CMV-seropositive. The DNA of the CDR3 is TGTGCCAGCAGCATTCTCGGGACAGCCTACGAGCAGTACTTC. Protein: CASSILGTAYEQYF.